This T cell receptor (beta chain) is drawn from a study of blood T cell repertoires in COVID-19. V lost 2 bases and J lost 10, with 9 bases in between. Germline V gene sequence: CDR1 PRHDT, CDR2 FYEKMQ (reference sequence). The CDR3 has 12 residues. The protocol was immunoSEQ multiplex PCR, while the TCRdb copy is restricted to in-frame clones and leaves out a portion. The sample gives about 160,000 clones, roughly 87% of which show up once; roughly 4% is in the top ten. The chain has TRBV13 and TRBJ2-1; D unclear. This TCR was sampled from a woman aged 55-70 years with active or convalescent COVID-19. Sequencing input: peripheral blood. CDR3 sequence: CASSLTFREQFF. The CDR3 DNA is TGTGCCAGCAGCTTAACTTTCCGGGAGCAGTTCTTC.